This passage covers 13 T cell receptor beta chains from one sample sequenced in a study of T cell responses to AZD1222 COVID-19 vaccine (dated by TCRdb to about 2021). Receptors were amplified or captured by the immunoSEQ multiplex PCR assay. TCRdb took this table from immuneACCESS and kept in-frame rearrangements with V and J called. Such tables lack part of the clones; where checked against another copy, unresolved V genes explain under half of the gap, and the rest is unexplained. This sample holds more than 150,000 clones; approximately 90% were observed only once. In total, the top ten clones hold about 1.6% of the sample. Explained via the paper, the time point label denotes: baseline before first vaccination. This specimen was peripheral blood, taken on day 0 of AZD1222 vaccination. The receptors were sampled from an adult in good health.

The chain combines TRBV3-1 (or the pseudogene TRBV3-2) with TRBJ1-2; D is undetermined. Trimming pared 0 bases from V and 4 bases from J, leaving 9 bases between. Germline V CDR1 and CDR2: LGHDT, YNNKEL (reference sequence). The CDR3 length is 14 residues. CDR3 in amino acids: CASSQDLGSYGYTF. The CDR3 region has the DNA TGTGCCAGCAGCCAAGATCTGGGCTCCTATGGCTACACCTTC.

This clone has more than one count but fewer than ten. The chain combines TRBV11-2 with TRBJ1-1; D is uncertain. The V end lost 5 bases, the J end lost 8 bases, and 15 bases lay between the germline ends. The CDR3 contains 13 residues. Germline V gives CDR1 SGHAT, CDR2 FQNNGV. Here the CDR3 reads CASSKISPPEAFF. Here the CDR3 DNA reads TGTGCCAGCAGCAAAATTTCCCCCCCAGAAGCTTTCTTT.

The chain joins TRBV13 to TRBJ2-3; D call uncertain. The CDR3 runs 13 residues. CDR1 and CDR2 from the germline V gene are PRHDT and FYEKMQ (reference sequence). Trimming removed 5 bases at V and 4 bases at J, with 10 bases between. DNA for the CDR3: TGTGCCAGCAGCCGGAACCTCCCAGATACGCAGTATTTT. Encoded protein: CASSRNLPDTQYF. Drawing the rest from reference TRBV13 and TRBJ2-3, the complete variable domain is AAGVIQSPRHLIKEKRETATLKCYPIPRHDTVYWYQQGPGQDPQFLISFYEKMQSDKGSIPDRFSAQQFSDYHSELNMSSLELGDSALYFCASSRNLPDTQYFGPGTRLTVL.

This clone was seen once. The chain combines TRBV6-4 with TRBJ2-1; 11 positions match TRBD2. Looked up from germline, CDR1 is MRHNA and CDR2 is SNTAGT. CDR3 length: 15 amino acids. With V trimmed by 6 bases and J by 7 bases, 8 bases remained unmatched. In DNA form, the CDR3 reads TGTGCCAGCAGCTTACTAGCGGGGGAGGTAAATGAGCAGTTCTTC. It is translated as CASSLLAGEVNEQFF.

The V call is TRBV28, the J call TRBJ1-2; 7 bases map to TRBD1. This CDR3 is built from 17 residues. Germline V gene lookup returns CDR1 MDHEN and CDR2 SYDVKM. V lost 6 bases and J lost 4; bases outside the gene matches: 17. Here the CDR3 reads CASRFPVQGIGSYGYTF. CDR3 sequence (DNA): TGTGCCAGCAGATTTCCCGTACAGGGGATTGGGTCCTATGGCTACACCTTC.

V gene TRBV7-9 combines with J gene TRBJ1-2; weak D call: TRBD1 (6 bases). This CDR3 contains 15 residues. Deletions cut 0 bases from V and 7 bases from J, with 15 bases between. Germline V gene sequence: CDR1 SEHNR, CDR2 FQNEAQ (reference sequence). The CDR3: CASSLARQGIGGYTF. CDR3 DNA sequence: TGTGCCAGCAGCTTAGCGCGGCAGGGGATCGGTGGCTACACCTTC.

V and J are TRBV19 and TRBJ1-1; no firm D call. CDR3 length: 15 amino acids. V dropped 3 bases and J dropped 9 bases, with 20 bases sitting between them. Germline-derived CDR1 and CDR2 are LNHDA and SQIVND (reference sequence). CDR3 region: CASSMGKAGMIKAFF. The CDR3 bases are TGTGCCAGTAGTATGGGTAAGGCCGGGATGATCAAAGCTTTCTTT.

This rearrangement joins TRBV15 to TRBJ2-2; 8 positions match TRBD2. Trimming removed 0 bases from V and 6 bases from J; junction bases left unmatched: 3. CDR1 is LNHNV and CDR2 is YYDKDF in the germline V gene (reference sequence). The CDR3 has 15 amino acids. CDR3 residues: CATSRDSGAAGELFF. CDR3 nucleotide sequence: TGTGCCACCAGCAGAGATAGCGGGGCAGCCGGGGAGCTGTTTTTT.

The CDR3 loop is CASKFRSGKGDTIYF. CDR3 DNA sequence: TGTGCCAGCAAGTTCAGGTCCGGCAAAGGGGACACCATATATTTT. J is TRBJ1-3 and V is TRBV28, with D possibly matching TRBD1 (5 bases). Trimming cost V 7 bases and J 8 bases, with 21 bases left between them. The CDR3 extends over 15 amino acids. CDR1 is MDHEN and CDR2 is SYDVKM in the germline V gene.

The chain carries TRBV7-2 and TRBJ1-4, with 9 bases lining up with TRBD1. The trim removed 2 bases at V and 7 bases at J, leaving 8 bases unmatched. The CDR3 runs 16 residues. Per the germline V gene, CDR1 is SGHTA and CDR2 is FQGNSA. CDR3 in amino acids: CASSLLNRGQGEKLFF. The CDR3, as DNA: TGTGCCAGCAGCTTACTTAACAGGGGGCAGGGTGAAAAACTGTTTTTT.

The chain recombines TRBV9 with TRBJ2-3, with D hard to call. CDR1 SGDLS and CDR2 YYNGEE come from the germline V gene. CDR3 size: 13 residues. V was trimmed by 4 bases and J by 4 bases, leaving 10 bases between them. The CDR3 DNA reads TGTGCCAGCAGCCCAACCCCCCCAGATACGCAGTATTTT. This encodes CASSPTPPDTQYF.

The chain has TRBV23-1 and TRBJ2-7; weak D call: TRBD1 (6 bases). TRBV23-1 is placed among ORFs of uncertain function. This CDR3 contains 15 residues. V lost 0 bases and J lost 4, with 13 bases in between. The DNA of the CDR3 is TGCGCCAGCAGTCAATCGCTCCAGGGGCGATACGAGCAGTACTTC. Translation gives CASSQSLQGRYEQYF.

The chain has TRBV7-9 and TRBJ2-3; TRBD2 matches 10 bases. With 0 bases clipped from V and 8 bases from J, the junction kept 5 bases outside the gene matches. The CDR3 is 15 residues long. Germline V gene sequence: CDR1 SEHNR, CDR2 FQNEAQ (reference sequence). CDR3 residues: CASSLAASGGGTQYF. The CDR3 DNA sequence: TGTGCCAGCAGCTTAGCCGCTAGCGGGGGTGGTACGCAGTATTTT.